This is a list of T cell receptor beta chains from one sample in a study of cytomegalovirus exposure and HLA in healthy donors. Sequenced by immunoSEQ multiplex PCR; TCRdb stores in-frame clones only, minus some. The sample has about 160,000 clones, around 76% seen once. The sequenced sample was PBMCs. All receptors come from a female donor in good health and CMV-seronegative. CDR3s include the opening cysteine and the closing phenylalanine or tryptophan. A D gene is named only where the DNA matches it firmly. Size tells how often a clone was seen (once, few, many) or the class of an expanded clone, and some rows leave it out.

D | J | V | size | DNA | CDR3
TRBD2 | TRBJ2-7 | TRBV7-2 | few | TGTGCCAGCAGCGCCAGTAGCGGGAGGGCCGTCTTGTACGAGCAGTACTTC | CASSASSGRAVLYEQYF
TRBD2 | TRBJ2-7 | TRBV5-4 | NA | TGTGCCAGCAGCTTGGAGGTAGGCGGGAGCTCCTACGAGCAGTACTTC | CASSLEVGGSSYEQYF
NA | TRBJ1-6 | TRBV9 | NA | TGTGCCAGCAGCGGACAGGTTGGCAATTCACCCCTCCACTTT | CASSGQVGNSPLHF
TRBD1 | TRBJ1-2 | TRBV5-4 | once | TGTGCCAGCAGCTCGGACAGGGAAAACTATGGCTACACCTTC | CASSSDRENYGYTF
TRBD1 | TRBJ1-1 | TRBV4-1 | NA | TGCGCCAGCTGTCGGGACAGGGGTGGGGAAGCTTTCTTT | CASCRDRGGEAFF
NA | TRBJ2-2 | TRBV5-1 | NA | TGCGCCAGCAGCTCCGAAGGCGGACTGAACACCGGGGAGCTGTTTTTT | CASSSEGGLNTGELFF
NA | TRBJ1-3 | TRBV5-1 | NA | TGCGCCAGCAGCTTGACAGGGAACTCTGGAAACACCATATATTTT | CASSLTGNSGNTIYF
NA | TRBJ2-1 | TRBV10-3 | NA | TGTGCCATCAGTGACCAACAGGGCAATGAGCAGTTCTTC | CAISDQQGNEQFF
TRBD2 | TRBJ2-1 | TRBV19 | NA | TGTGCCAGTAGTACACTAGCGGGGGAGCAGTTCTTC | CASSTLAGEQFF
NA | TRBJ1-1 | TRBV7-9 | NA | TGTGCCAGCAGCCCTCCGGGGAACTCGAACACTGAAGCTTTCTTT | CASSPPGNSNTEAFF
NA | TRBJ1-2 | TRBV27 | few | TGTGCCAGCAGTTTATATTCAACAGGGCGGCATGGCTACACCTTC | CASSLYSTGRHGYTF
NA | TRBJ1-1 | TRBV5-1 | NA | TGCGCCAGCAGCTGGGGGGACACTGAAGCTTTCTTT | CASSWGDTEAFF
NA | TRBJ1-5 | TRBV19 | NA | TGTGCCAGTAGTATAGACCCAGGGGTTCAGGAGCCCCAGCATTTT | CASSIDPGVQEPQHF
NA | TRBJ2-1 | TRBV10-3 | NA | TGTGCCATCTTATCGGGTCGGGGGGCCAACAATGAGCAGCTCTTC | CAILSGRGANNEQLF
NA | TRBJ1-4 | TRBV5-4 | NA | TGTGCCAGCAGTCCCGCAACTAATGAAAAACTGTTTTTT | CASSPATNEKLFF
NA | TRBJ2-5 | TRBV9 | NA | TGTGCCAGCAGCGTAGCTCTTCAAGAGACCCAGTACTTC | CASSVALQETQYF